The 30 T cell receptor beta chains reported below all come from one sample, sequenced in a study of CD8+CD57+ T cells in acquired aplastic anemia. Genomic DNA provided the template from which TCR beta VDJ and CDR3 profiles were obtained. Each CDR3 protein is one row after TCRdb ran MiXCR on the reads. Among about 120,000 distinct CDR3 sequences listed, 45% to 60% were seen once. Patients chosen for sequencing had shown CD8+CD57+ cell expansion by flow cytometry. Material: sorted CD4+, CD8+, or CD8+CD57+ T cells (not recorded which) from PBMCs. The receptor set was obtained from a human donor with aplastic anemia.

The CDR3 coding sequence is TGTGCCAGCAGCCCCTGGACAGGGGGCGAAGTGTACGAGCAGTACTTC. Protein product: CASSPWTGGEVYEQYF. The chain joins TRBV7-6 to TRBJ2-7; 11 bases line up with TRBD1. Germline CDR1 is SGHVS and CDR2 is FNYEAQ. The CDR3 totals 16 residues. Trimming at V came to 5 bases and at J to 4 bases, leaving 10 bases not matched to a gene.

This clonotype was seen many times. This chain connects TRBV29-1 to TRBJ2-1, with D maybe TRBD2 (6 bases). Germline V gene data show CDR1 as SQVTM and CDR2 as ANQGSEA. CDR3 length: 13 amino acids. V lost 5 bases to trimming and J lost 0 bases, with 8 bases between them. The CDR3 loop reads CSVLGGSYNEQFF. CDR3 coding DNA: TGCAGCGTTTTGGGAGGCTCCTACAATGAGCAGTTCTTC.

This sequence joins TRBV24-1 and TRBJ2-3, with TRBD2 matching over 14 bases. CDR1 is KGHDR and CDR2 is SFDVKD in the germline V gene. The CDR3 has 16 amino acids. Trimming took 4 bases from V and 5 from J; bases not matched to a gene: 4. The CDR3 spells CATSDPGLAGEDTQYF. The CDR3 nucleotides read TGTGCCACCAGTGACCCGGGACTAGCGGGAGAAGATACGCAGTATTTT.

Concerning this clonotype: The junction does not match germline at one end; this may be a read error. V gene TRBV7-7 combines with J gene TRBJ2-1; D remains ambiguous. The CDR3 has 13 amino acids. Germline V lookup: CDR1 SSHAT, CDR2 FNYEAQ (reference sequence). The CDR3 DNA follows: TGTGCTAGCAGCTTTCGTCAGTACAATGAGCAGTTCTTC. Its translation: CASSFRQYNEQFF.

This clonotype occurred many times. This rearrangement joins TRBV4-3 to TRBJ1-2, with TRBD1 as a possible D gene (5 bases). Germline V gene lookup returns CDR1 LGHNA and CDR2 YSLEER. This CDR3 spans 14 amino acids. The V gene lost 4 bases and the J gene lost 4 bases, with 13 bases spanning the gap. CDR3 sequence (DNA): TGCGCCAGCAGCCCTAACCTTGACAGCTATGGCTACACCTTC. Encoded protein: CASSPNLDSYGYTF.

V is TRBV10-3 and J is TRBJ2-2, with 9 bases identical to TRBD1. V dropped 9 bases and J dropped 7; count of bases not matched to a gene: 9. This CDR3 is built from 14 residues. The germline gives CDR1 ENHRY, CDR2 SYGVKD. CDR3 DNA sequence: TGTGCCATACAGGGGGCGCGGGACAACGGGGAGCTGTTTTTT. This encodes CAIQGARDNGELFF.

This clonotype was picked up many times. This chain links TRBV6-5 with TRBJ2-5; 7 bases align to TRBD2. The germline gives CDR1 MNHEY, CDR2 SVGAGI. The CDR3 runs 17 residues. Trimming at V came to 2 bases and at J to 0 bases, leaving 9 bases not matched to a gene. In nucleotides, the CDR3 is TGTGCCAGCAGTTACAGAGGTCTAGCGGAATACCAAGAGACCCAGTACTTC. Protein product: CASSYRGLAEYQETQYF.

The genes are TRBV2 and TRBJ2-6; D not resolved. CDR1 is SNHLY and CDR2 is FYNNEI in the germline V gene. Between the trimmed V and J ends, which lost 3 bases and 4 bases, there was a span of 7 bases. CDR3 length: 14 amino acids. CDR3 DNA sequence: TGTGCCAGCAGTGACCCGACAGGGGCCAACGTCCTGACTTTC. This gives the protein CASSDPTGANVLTF.

V gene TRBV29-1 combines with J gene TRBJ1-2; 8 nucleotides agree with TRBD1. The CDR3 consists of 12 residues. V shed 3 bases and J 5 bases; nucleotides not matched to a gene: 2. The germline CDR1 and CDR2 sequences are SQVTM and ANQGSEA. CDR3 coding DNA: TGCAGCGTTGACCGGACAGGGTATGGCTACACCTTC. As protein: CSVDRTGYGYTF.

The chain joins TRBV10-1 to TRBJ2-3, with 9 bases fitting TRBD2. Germline values: CDR1 WNHNN, CDR2 SYGVQD (reference sequence). Trimming removed 3 bases from V and 7 bases from J; junction bases left unmatched: 11. This CDR3 contains 16 residues. The CDR3 spells CASSDGASGDGYTQYF. The CDR3 nucleotides read TGCGCCAGCAGTGATGGTGCTAGCGGGGATGGATATACGCAGTATTTT.

Details on this clonotype: Possible read error: a much larger clone is one base away. The rearrangement uses TRBV19 and TRBJ1-4; D remains unclear. Between the trimmed V and J ends, which lost 6 bases and 3 bases, there was a span of 20 bases. Germline V lookup: CDR1 LNHDA, CDR2 SQIVND (reference sequence). This CDR3 comprises 17 residues. DNA for the CDR3: TGTGCCAGTAGATCCACAAGTCTTCCCGCGGCTAATGAAAAACTGTTTTTT. Translating gives CASRSTSLPAANEKLFF. Looking up the rest from reference TRBV19 and TRBJ1-4 gives the full variable domain: DGGITQSPKYLFRKEGQNVTLSCEQNLNHDAMYWYRQDPGQGLRLIYYSQIVNDFQKGDIAEGYSVSREKKESFPLTVTSAQKNPTAFYLCASRSTSLPAANEKLFFGSGTQLSVL.

This chain connects TRBV12-3 or TRBV12-4 to TRBJ1-5; maybe TRBD1 (5 bases). CDR3 size: 13 residues. V dropped 6 bases and J dropped 4 bases, with 10 bases sitting between them. CDR3 loop: CASRRQLNQPQHF. In nucleotides, the CDR3 is TGTGCCAGCAGAAGACAGCTGAATCAGCCCCAGCATTTT.

This clonotype was counted a few times. This may arise from a read error, as a much more abundant clone is one base away. The V and J genes are TRBV12-3 or TRBV12-4 and TRBJ1-2; D perhaps matches TRBD1 (6 bases). The V and J ends lost 5 bases and 6 bases respectively, with 19 bases between them. The CDR3 totals 15 residues. The CDR3 here is CASSAYQGTCHGYTF. CDR3 coding DNA: TGTGCCAGCAGTGCTTATCAAGGGACATGCCATGGCTACACCTTC.

The chain employs TRBV20-1 and TRBJ2-5; TRBD1 agrees at 10 bases. From germline, CDR1 is DFQATT and CDR2 SNEGSKA (reference sequence). CDR3 length: 14 amino acids. V shed 6 bases and J 5 bases; nucleotides not matched to a gene: 9. The CDR3 bases are TGCAGTGCGCCTAGGACAGGGGGTCTGGAGACCCAGTACTTC. Amino acid sequence: CSAPRTGGLETQYF.

Points on this clonotype: The junction departs from germline at one end; a sequencing error may be responsible. The V call is TRBV6-1, the J call TRBJ2-2; perhaps D is TRBD1 or TRBD2 (5 bases each). The V gene's germline CDR1 is MNHNS and CDR2 SASEGT. The CDR3 is 13 residues long. The CDR3 protein is CASSGQITGELFF. In DNA form, the CDR3 reads TGTGCCAGCAGCGGACAAATCACCGGGGAGCTGTTCTTT.

This clonotype was seen a few times. The chain joins TRBV2 to TRBJ1-5; 8 positions match TRBD1. From germline, CDR1 is SNHLY and CDR2 FYNNEI. This CDR3 comprises 14 residues. Trimming at V came to 8 bases and at J to 3 bases, leaving 6 bases not matched to a gene. The CDR3 DNA reads TGTGCCAGCGGGACAGGATTGAACAATCAGCCCCAGCATTTT. This gives the protein CASGTGLNNQPQHF.

For this clonotype: The germline gene is not matched at one end of the junction; a read error may be the cause. The genes are TRBV20-1 and TRBJ1-2; TRBD1 agrees at 7 bases. Germline V CDR1 and CDR2: DFQATT, SNEGSKA (reference sequence). This CDR3 region has 12 residues. CDR3 residues: CSAGEGQYGYTF. The CDR3 DNA is TGCAGTGCTGGAGAGGGACAGTATGGCTACACCTTC.

The chain recombines TRBV20-1 with TRBJ2-7, with TRBD2 identical over 10 bases. With V trimmed by 1 base and J by 0 bases, 6 bases remained unmatched. Germline V gene sequence: CDR1 DFQATT, CDR2 SNEGSKA (reference sequence). The CDR3 sequence is 16 residues long. CDR3 bases: TGCAGTGCTAGAGTCGCTAGCGGGAGAGTCTCCTACGAGCAGTACTTC. It is translated as CSARVASGRVSYEQYF.

Of note for this clonotype: A much larger clonotype is one base distant, so this may be a read error. As DNA, the CDR3 is TGTGCCAGCAGCTTGGCCGGGACAGGGGGCTTGAGGTCCTACGAGCAGTACTTC. It yields the protein CASSLAGTGGLRSYEQYF. The chain links TRBV5-6 to TRBJ2-7; 12 positions match TRBD1. Trimming took 0 bases from V and 1 from J; bases not matched to a gene: 8. Germline V gives CDR1 SGHDT, CDR2 YYEEEE. The CDR3 length is 18 residues.

The chain joins TRBV20-1 to TRBJ2-7; 7 bases align to TRBD1. Germline values: CDR1 DFQATT, CDR2 SNEGSKA (reference sequence). Trimming at V came to 6 bases and at J to 7 bases, leaving 15 bases not matched to a gene. CDR3 size: 14 residues. The CDR3 loop reads CSAQRRQGVGEQYF. The CDR3 nucleotides read TGCAGTGCCCAACGTCGGCAGGGGGTGGGAGAGCAGTACTTC.

This rearrangement joins TRBV12-3 or TRBV12-4 to TRBJ1-3; D is possibly TRBD1 (6 bases). CDR3 length: 14 residues. The V gene lost 8 bases and the J gene lost 0 bases, with 11 bases spanning the gap. The CDR3 nucleotides are TGTGCCAGCTCCCTGGACAGCTCTGGAAACACCATATATTTT. It codes for CASSLDSSGNTIYF.

The chain couples TRBV6-5 to TRBJ2-3; D uncertain. The CDR3 covers 16 residues. In germline, CDR1 is MNHEY, CDR2 SVGAGI. V gave up 0 bases and J gave up 0 bases, with 10 bases separating them. DNA of the CDR3: TGTGCCAGCAGTTACTCCGGATTCGCTAGCACAGATACGCAGTATTTT. Translated, it gives CASSYSGFASTDTQYF.

This clonotype has a count of ten or more. J is TRBJ2-1 and V is TRBV4-2; tentative D call: TRBD2 (6 bases). Between the trimmed V and J ends, which lost 3 bases and 10 bases, there was a span of 22 bases. The CDR3 totals 16 residues. CDR1 and CDR2 from the germline V gene are LGHNA and YNFKEQ. CDR3 nucleotides: TGTGCCAGCAGCCAGGGCATGGACTACCTTTTGGTGGAGCAGTTCTTC. This gives the protein CASSQGMDYLLVEQFF.

In this sample, this clonotype turned up many times. The V call is TRBV6-5, the J call TRBJ2-1, with D maybe TRBD2 (5 bases). Germline V gives CDR1 MNHEY, CDR2 SVGAGI. Deletions cut 0 bases from V and 12 bases from J, with 12 bases between. The CDR3 runs 13 residues. The CDR3 here is CASSYSVAGWQFF. In DNA form, the CDR3 reads TGTGCCAGCAGTTACTCCGTGGCGGGCTGGCAGTTCTTC.

The chain uses TRBV12-3 or TRBV12-4 and TRBJ2-2; D is undetermined. V was pared by 3 bases and J by 9 bases, with 14 bases between. The CDR3 runs 14 residues. DNA of the CDR3: TGTGCCAGCAGTTTCGGCGGTGGTACCTGGGAGCTGTTTTTT. Encoded protein: CASSFGGGTWELFF.

The chain joins TRBV24-1 to TRBJ2-5; 10 positions match TRBD1. The CDR3 runs to 17 residues. V lost 3 bases to trimming and J lost 5 bases; unmatched junction nucleotides: 11. Germline-derived CDR1 and CDR2 are KGHDR and SFDVKD. In DNA form, the CDR3 reads TGTGCCACCAGTGATATCCCGGGACAGGGGAAGGGTGAGACCCAGTACTTC. Residues: CATSDIPGQGKGETQYF.

The DNA for the CDR3 is TGTGCCAGCACCTCCGTGGGAGAGACCCAGTACTTC. Its translation is CASTSVGETQYF. J is TRBJ2-5 and V is TRBV7-2; D uncertain. The germline V and J ends were trimmed by 7 bases and 4 bases, with 10 bases remaining between them. CDR1 is SGHTA and CDR2 is FQGNSA in the germline V gene. This CDR3 is built from 12 residues.

This clonotype appeared a few times. CDR3 loop: CASSSELAGGIGPYNEQFF. The CDR3 nucleotides read TGCGCCAGCAGCTCCGAGCTAGCGGGGGGTATCGGGCCTTACAATGAGCAGTTCTTC. This chain links TRBV5-1 with TRBJ2-1; 11 positions agree with TRBD2. The CDR3 spans 19 residues. Germline values: CDR1 SGHRS, CDR2 YFSETQ. The V gene end was trimmed by 3 bases and the J gene end by 4 bases; junction bases not matched to a gene: 15.

This chain uses TRBV15 with TRBJ2-7; D not resolved. Germline CDR1 and CDR2: LNHNV and YYDKDF (reference sequence). V was cut by 0 bases and J by 3 bases, with 9 bases left in between. The CDR3 is 14 amino acids. The CDR3 DNA reads TGTGCCACCAGCAGAGATCGGGTCTACTACGAGCAGTACTTC. Its protein product is CATSRDRVYYEQYF. The entire variable domain, with the rest obtained from reference TRBV15 and TRBJ2-7, is as follows: DAMVIQNPRYQVTQFGKPVTLSCSQTLNHNVMYWYQQKSSQAPKLLFHYYDKDFNNEADTPDNFQSRRPNTSFCFLDIRSPGLGDTAMYLCATSRDRVYYEQYFGPGTRLTVT.

The chain links TRBV29-1 to TRBJ2-3; D possibly corresponds to TRBD1 (6 bases). CDR1 and CDR2 (germline): SQVTM, ANQGSEA. Trimming took off 4 bases at V and 5 bases at J, with 10 bases between the two ends. This CDR3 contains 12 residues. The CDR3 region is CSVVTGGDTQYF. CDR3 sequence (DNA): TGCAGCGTTGTGACAGGAGGAGATACGCAGTATTTT.